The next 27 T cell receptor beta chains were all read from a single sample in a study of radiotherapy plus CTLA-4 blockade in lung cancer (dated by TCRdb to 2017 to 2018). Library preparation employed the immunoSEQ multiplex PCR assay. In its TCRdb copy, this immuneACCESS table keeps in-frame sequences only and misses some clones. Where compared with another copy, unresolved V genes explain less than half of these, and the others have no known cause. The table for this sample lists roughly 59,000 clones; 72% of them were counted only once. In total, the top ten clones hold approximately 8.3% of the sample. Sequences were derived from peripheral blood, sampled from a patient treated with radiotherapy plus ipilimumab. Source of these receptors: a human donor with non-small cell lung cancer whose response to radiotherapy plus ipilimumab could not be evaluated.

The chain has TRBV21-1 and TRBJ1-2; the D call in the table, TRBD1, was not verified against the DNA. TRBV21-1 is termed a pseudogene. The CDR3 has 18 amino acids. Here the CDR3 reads CASSLVGTGRLLPYGYTF. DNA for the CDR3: TGTGCCAGCAGTTTGGTCGGGACAGGGAGGCTTTTGCCATATGGCTACACCTTC.

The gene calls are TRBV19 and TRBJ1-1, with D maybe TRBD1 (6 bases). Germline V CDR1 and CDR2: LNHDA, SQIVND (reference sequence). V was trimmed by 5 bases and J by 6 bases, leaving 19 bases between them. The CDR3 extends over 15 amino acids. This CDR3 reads CASSPRGQGIAEAFF. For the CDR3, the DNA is TGTGCCAGTAGTCCCCGAGGGCAGGGGATCGCTGAAGCTTTCTTT. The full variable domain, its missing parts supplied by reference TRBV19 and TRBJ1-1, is DGGITQSPKYLFRKEGQNVTLSCEQNLNHDAMYWYRQDPGQGLRLIYYSQIVNDFQKGDIAEGYSVSREKKESFPLTVTSAQKNPTAFYLCASSPRGQGIAEAFFGQGTRLTVV.

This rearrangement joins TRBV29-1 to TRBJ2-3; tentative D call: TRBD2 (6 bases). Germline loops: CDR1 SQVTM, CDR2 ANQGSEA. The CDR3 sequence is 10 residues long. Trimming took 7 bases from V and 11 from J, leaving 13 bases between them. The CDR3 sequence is CSGRGERQYF. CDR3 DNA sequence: TGCAGCGGGCGCGGGGAGAGGCAGTATTTT.

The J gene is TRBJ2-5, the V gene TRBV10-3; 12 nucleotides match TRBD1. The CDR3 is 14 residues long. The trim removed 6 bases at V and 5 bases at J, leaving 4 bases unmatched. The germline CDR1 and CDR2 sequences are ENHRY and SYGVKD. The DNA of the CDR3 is TGTGCCATCAGGGGGACAGGGGGCTTGGAGACCCAGTACTTC. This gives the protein CAIRGTGGLETQYF.

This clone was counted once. Here the CDR3 DNA reads TGTGCCAGCAGTTACTCGGCGGGGCCGATCGGGCCCCAGCATTTT. Amino acids: CASSYSAGPIGPQHF. The rearrangement uses TRBV6-5 and TRBJ1-5; tentative D call: TRBD1 (5 bases). The CDR3 spans 15 residues. The germline V gene encodes CDR1 MNHEY and CDR2 SVGAGI. Trimming took off 0 bases at V and 9 bases at J, with 15 bases between the two ends.

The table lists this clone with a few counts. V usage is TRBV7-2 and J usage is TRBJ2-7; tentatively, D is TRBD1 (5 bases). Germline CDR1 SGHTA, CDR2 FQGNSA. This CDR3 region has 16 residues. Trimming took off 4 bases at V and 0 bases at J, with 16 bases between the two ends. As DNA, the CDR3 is TGTGCCAGCAGCTGGGGCAGCCAATCCTTCTCCTACGAGCAGTACTTC. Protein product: CASSWGSQSFSYEQYF.

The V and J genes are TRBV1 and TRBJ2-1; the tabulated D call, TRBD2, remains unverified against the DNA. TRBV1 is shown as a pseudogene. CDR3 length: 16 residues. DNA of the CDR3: TGCACCAGCAGCCAGGGTCCGGGGAGCTCCTACAATGAGCAGTTCTTC. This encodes CTSSQGPGSSYNEQFF.

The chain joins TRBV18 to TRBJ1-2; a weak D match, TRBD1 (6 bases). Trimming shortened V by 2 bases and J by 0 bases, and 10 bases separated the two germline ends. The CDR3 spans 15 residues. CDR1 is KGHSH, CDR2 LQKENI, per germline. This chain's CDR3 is CASSPSGQPNYGYTF. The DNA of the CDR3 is TGTGCCAGCTCACCATCTGGACAGCCTAACTATGGCTACACCTTC. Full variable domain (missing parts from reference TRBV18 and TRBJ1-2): NAGVMQNPRHLVRRRGQEARLRCSPMKGHSHVYWYRQLPEEGLKFMVYLQKENIIDESGMPKERFSAEFPKEGPSILRIQQVVRGDSAAYFCASSPSGQPNYGYTFGSGTRLTVV.

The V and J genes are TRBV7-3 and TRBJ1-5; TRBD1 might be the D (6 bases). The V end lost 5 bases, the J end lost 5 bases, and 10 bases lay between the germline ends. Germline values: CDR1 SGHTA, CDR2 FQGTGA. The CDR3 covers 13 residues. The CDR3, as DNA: TGTGCCAGCAGCGAGGACAGCGATCAGCCCCAGCATTTT. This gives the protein CASSEDSDQPQHF.

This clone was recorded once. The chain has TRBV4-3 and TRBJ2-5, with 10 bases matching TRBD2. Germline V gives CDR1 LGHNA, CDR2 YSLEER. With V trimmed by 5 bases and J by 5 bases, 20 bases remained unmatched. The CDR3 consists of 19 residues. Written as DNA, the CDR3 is TGCGCCAGCAGCTACGCCGGGACTAGCGAGGGCTATCCAGCGGAGACCCAGTACTTC. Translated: CASSYAGTSEGYPAETQYF.

The CDR3 protein is CASAFSGGVGDTQYF. The CDR3 coding sequence is TGTGCCAGCGCCTTTAGCGGGGGGGTCGGAGATACGCAGTATTTT. The V and J genes are TRBV7-3 and TRBJ2-3; 11 nucleotides agree with TRBD2. This CDR3 is 15 amino acids long. Trimming removed 8 bases from V and 5 bases from J; junction bases left unmatched: 9. Germline V lookup: CDR1 SGHTA, CDR2 FQGTGA.

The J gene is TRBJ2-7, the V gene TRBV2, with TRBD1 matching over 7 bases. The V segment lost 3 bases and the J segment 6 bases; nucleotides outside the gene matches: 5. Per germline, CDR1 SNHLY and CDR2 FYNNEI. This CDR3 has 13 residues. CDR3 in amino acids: CASSDEQGSEQYF. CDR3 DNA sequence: TGTGCCAGCAGTGACGAACAGGGGAGCGAGCAGTACTTC. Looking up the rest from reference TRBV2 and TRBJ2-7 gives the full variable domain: EPEVTQTPSHQVTQMGQEVILRCVPISNHLYFYWYRQILGQKVEFLVSFYNNEISEKSEIFDDQFSVERPDGSNFTLKIRSTKLEDSAMYFCASSDEQGSEQYFGPGTRLTVT.

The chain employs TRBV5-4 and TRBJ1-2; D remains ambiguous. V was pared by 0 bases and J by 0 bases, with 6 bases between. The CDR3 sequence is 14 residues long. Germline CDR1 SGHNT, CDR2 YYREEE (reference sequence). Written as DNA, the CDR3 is TGTGCCAGCAGCTTGGTCGCAGCTAACTATGGCTACACCTTC. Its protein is CASSLVAANYGYTF.

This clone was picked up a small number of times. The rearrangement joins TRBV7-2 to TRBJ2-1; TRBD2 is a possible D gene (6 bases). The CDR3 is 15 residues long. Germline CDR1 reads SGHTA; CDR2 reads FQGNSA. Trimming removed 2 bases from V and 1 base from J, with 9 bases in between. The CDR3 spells CASSLLRGSYNEQFF. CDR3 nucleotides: TGTGCCAGCAGCTTACTGCGGGGATCCTACAATGAGCAGTTCTTC. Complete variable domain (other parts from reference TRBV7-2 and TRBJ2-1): GAGVSQSPSNKVTEKGKDVELRCDPISGHTALYWYRQSLGQGLEFLIYFQGNSAPDKSGLPSDRFSAERTGGSVSTLTIQRTQQEDSAVYLCASSLLRGSYNEQFFGPGTRLTVL.

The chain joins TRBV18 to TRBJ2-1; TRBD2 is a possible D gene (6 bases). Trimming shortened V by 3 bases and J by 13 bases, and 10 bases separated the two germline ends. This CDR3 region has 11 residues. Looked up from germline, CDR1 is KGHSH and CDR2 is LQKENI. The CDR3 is CASSPGTPQFF. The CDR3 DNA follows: TGTGCCAGCTCACCTGGGACTCCCCAGTTCTTC.

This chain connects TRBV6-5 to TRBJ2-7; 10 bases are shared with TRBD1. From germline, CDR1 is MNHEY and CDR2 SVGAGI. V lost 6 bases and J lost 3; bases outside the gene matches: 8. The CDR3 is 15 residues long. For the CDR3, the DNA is TGTGCCAGCAGCTCCGCCGGGACAGGGGTCTACGAGCAGTACTTC. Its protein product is CASSSAGTGVYEQYF.

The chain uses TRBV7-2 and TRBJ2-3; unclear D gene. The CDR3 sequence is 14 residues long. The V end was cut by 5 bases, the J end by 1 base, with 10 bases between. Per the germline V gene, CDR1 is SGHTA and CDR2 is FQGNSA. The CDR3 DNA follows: TGTGCCAGCAGCGATTTCGGAGGCACAGATACGCAGTATTTT. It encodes CASSDFGGTDTQYF.

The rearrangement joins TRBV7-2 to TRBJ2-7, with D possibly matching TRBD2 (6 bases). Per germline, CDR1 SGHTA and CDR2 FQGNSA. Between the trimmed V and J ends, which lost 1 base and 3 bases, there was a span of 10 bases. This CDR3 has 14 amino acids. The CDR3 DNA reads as TGTGCCAGCAGCTTAGACGGGAGAAGCTACGAGCAGTACTTC. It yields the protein CASSLDGRSYEQYF.

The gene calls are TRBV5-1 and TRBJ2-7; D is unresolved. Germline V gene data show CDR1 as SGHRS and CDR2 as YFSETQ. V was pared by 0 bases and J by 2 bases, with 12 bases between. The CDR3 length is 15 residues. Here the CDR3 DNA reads TGCGCCAGCAGCTTGGTTGCGGAGCCGCCCTACGAGCAGTACTTC. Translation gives CASSLVAEPPYEQYF.

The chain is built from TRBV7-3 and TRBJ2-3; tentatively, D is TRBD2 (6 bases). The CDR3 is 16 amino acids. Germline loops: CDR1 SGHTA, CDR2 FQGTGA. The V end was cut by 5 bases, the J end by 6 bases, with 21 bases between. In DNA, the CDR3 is TGTGCCAGCAGCCGGAGCGGTTCTCGCGGGATGGATACGCAGTATTTT. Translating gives CASSRSGSRGMDTQYF.

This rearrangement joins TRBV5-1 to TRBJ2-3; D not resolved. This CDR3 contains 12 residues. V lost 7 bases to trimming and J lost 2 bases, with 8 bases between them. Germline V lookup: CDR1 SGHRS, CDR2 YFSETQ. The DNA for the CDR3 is TGCGCCAGCGGAGACTTCACAGATACGCAGTATTTT. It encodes CASGDFTDTQYF.

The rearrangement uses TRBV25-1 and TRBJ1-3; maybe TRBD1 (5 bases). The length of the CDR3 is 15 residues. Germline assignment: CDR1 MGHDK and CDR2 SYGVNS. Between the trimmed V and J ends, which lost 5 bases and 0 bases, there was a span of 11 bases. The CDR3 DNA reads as TGTGCCAGCAGTAACCAGGGAAACTCTGGAAACACCATATATTTT. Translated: CASSNQGNSGNTIYF.

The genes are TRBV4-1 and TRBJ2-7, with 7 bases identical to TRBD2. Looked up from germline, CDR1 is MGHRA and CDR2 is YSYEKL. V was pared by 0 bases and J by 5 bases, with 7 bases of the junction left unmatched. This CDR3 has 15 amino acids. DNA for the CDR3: TGCGCCAGCAGCCAAGAAAATCTTAGCGGGCACGAGCAGTACTTC. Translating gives CASSQENLSGHEQYF.

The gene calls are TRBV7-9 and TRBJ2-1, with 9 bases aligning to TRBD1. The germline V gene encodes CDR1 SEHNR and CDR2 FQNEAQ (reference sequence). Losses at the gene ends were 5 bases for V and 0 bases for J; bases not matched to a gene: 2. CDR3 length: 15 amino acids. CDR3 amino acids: CASSGTGSSYNEQFF. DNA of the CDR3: TGTGCCAGCAGCGGGACAGGGAGCTCCTACAATGAGCAGTTCTTC.

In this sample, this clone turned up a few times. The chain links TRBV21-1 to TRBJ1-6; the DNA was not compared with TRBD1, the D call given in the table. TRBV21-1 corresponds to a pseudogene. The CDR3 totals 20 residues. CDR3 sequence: CASVPARTGCARVENSPLHF. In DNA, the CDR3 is TGTGCCAGCGTACCTGCTAGGACAGGGTGCGCAAGGGTAGAGAATTCACCCCTCCACTTT.

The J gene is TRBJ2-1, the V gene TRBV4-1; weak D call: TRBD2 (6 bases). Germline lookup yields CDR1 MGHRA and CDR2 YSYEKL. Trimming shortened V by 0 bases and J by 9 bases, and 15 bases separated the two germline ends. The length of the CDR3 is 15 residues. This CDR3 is CASSQDPIADREQFF. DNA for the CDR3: TGCGCCAGCAGCCAAGATCCGATAGCGGACCGTGAGCAGTTCTTC.

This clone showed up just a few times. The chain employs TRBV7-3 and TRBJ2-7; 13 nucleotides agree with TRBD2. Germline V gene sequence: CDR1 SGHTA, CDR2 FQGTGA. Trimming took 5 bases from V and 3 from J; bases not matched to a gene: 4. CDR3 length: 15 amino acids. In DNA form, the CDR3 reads TGTGCCAGCAGCCGGACTAGCGGGAGTATCTACGAGCAGTACTTC. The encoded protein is CASSRTSGSIYEQYF.